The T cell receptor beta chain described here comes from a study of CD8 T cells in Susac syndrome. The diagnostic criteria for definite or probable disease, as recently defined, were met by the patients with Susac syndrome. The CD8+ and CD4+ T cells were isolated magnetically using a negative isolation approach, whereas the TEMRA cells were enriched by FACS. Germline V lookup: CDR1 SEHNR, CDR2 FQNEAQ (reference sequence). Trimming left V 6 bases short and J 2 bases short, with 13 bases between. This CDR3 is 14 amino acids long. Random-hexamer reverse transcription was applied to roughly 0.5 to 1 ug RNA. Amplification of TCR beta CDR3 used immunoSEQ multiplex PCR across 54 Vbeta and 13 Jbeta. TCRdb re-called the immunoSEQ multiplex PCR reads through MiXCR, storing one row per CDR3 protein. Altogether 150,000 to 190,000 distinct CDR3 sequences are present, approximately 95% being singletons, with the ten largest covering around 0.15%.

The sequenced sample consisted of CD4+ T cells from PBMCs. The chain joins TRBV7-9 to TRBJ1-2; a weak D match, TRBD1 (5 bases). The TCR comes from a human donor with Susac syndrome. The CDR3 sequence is CASRQEQENYGYTF. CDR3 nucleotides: TGTGCCAGCAGACAAGAACAGGAGAACTATGGCTACACCTTC.